The 17 T cell receptor beta chains given below trace back to one sample, sequenced in a study of human T cells and chemical hapten exposure. Time point meaning: patch test 1, 2 weeks after DPC sensitization. Treatment reported: therapeutic diphenylcyclopropenone sensitization with weekly scalp DPC. Each CDR3 protein is one row after TCRdb ran MiXCR on the RACE reads. The sample includes 74,000 or so distinct CDR3 sequences, about 12% of them seen just once. The sample here was whole blood, taken in connection with sensitization to the hapten diphenylcyclopropenone (DPC). The receptors originated from a woman aged 55-69 years with alopecia areata. Some clones in this sample may be carry-over from other donors' samples.

This clonotype was seen many times. V gene TRBV5-1 combines with J gene TRBJ2-1, with TRBD2 identical over 7 bases. The germline V gene encodes CDR1 SGHRS and CDR2 YFSETQ. The CDR3 is 17 amino acids. After removal of 4 bases from V and 3 bases from J, the junction contained 13 bases not matched to a gene. The CDR3: CASSRAAAGLRYNEQFF. The CDR3 DNA reads TGCGCCAGCAGCCGGGCAGCAGCGGGGCTCCGCTACAATGAGCAGTTCTTC.

This clonotype was detected many times. J is TRBJ2-1 and V is TRBV6-6, with 7 nucleotides matching TRBD1. CDR1 is MNHNY and CDR2 is SVGAGI in the germline V gene (reference sequence). Trimming cost V 4 bases and J 0 bases; bases outside gene matches: 3. This CDR3 region has 15 residues. CDR3 region: CASSSTGSSYNEQFF. The CDR3 DNA sequence: TGTGCCAGCAGTTCGACAGGGAGCTCCTACAATGAGCAGTTCTTC.

This clonotype was detected ten times or more. The chain employs TRBV14 and TRBJ1-2; the D is unclear. The CDR3 is 14 amino acids. Trimming took off 1 base at V and 3 bases at J, with 9 bases between the two ends. Germline lookup yields CDR1 SGHDN and CDR2 FVKESK. The CDR3 DNA reads as TGTGCCAGCAGCCAAGCCAGCCTTTACTATGGCTACACCTTC. As protein: CASSQASLYYGYTF.

The chain has TRBV9 and TRBJ2-1; 9 bases are a match to TRBD2. The CDR3 has 15 amino acids. Trimming took 4 bases from V and 3 from J; bases not matched to a gene: 5. Germline values: CDR1 SGDLS, CDR2 YYNGEE. The CDR3 loop reads CASSIRGGVYNEQFF. The CDR3 coding sequence is TGTGCCAGCAGCATCCGCGGGGGGGTCTACAATGAGCAGTTCTTC.

This clonotype came up many times. Sequence at one end of the junction differs from germline and may be a read error. This rearrangement joins TRBV6-1 to TRBJ2-7, with D perhaps matching TRBD2 (6 bases). This CDR3 contains 15 residues. Germline V gene lookup returns CDR1 MNHNS and CDR2 SASEGT. CDR3 nucleotides: TGTGCCAGTAGTGAAGCGGCGGGGAGCTCCTACGAGCAGTACTTC. Its protein product is CASSEAAGSSYEQYF.

This chain connects TRBV28 to TRBJ2-3, with D unclear. V was trimmed by 5 bases and J by 0 bases, leaving 9 bases between them. The CDR3 is 14 amino acids. Germline values: CDR1 MDHEN, CDR2 SYDVKM. The CDR3 loop reads CASSPRISTDTQYF. The CDR3 DNA reads TGTGCCAGCAGTCCTAGGATTAGCACAGATACGCAGTATTTT.

This clonotype was recorded a few times. The V gene is TRBV2, the J gene TRBJ2-7; D perhaps matches TRBD2 (6 bases). This CDR3 is 14 amino acids long. Trimming removed 6 bases at V and 11 bases at J, with 23 bases between. Germline V lookup: CDR1 SNHLY, CDR2 FYNNEI. CDR3 in DNA: TGTGCCAGCAGCAGCGAGGGCAGGGACCGCGGGGAGTACTTC. Translation: CASSSEGRDRGEYF.

V gene TRBV9 combines with J gene TRBJ2-7; 10 nucleotides line up with TRBD2. Looked up from germline, CDR1 is SGDLS and CDR2 is YYNGEE. The V and J ends lost 2 bases and 2 bases, in that order; junction bases with no gene match: 10. The CDR3 spans 17 residues. CDR3 protein: CASSVGDGLADTYEQYF. CDR3 nucleotide sequence: TGTGCCAGCAGCGTCGGGGACGGACTAGCGGATACCTACGAGCAGTACTTC.

This clonotype was found many times. This rearrangement joins TRBV2 to TRBJ1-5; D is unresolved. The ends were cut back, 6 bases at V and 0 bases at J, with 21 bases in the middle. Germline loops: CDR1 SNHLY, CDR2 FYNNEI. The CDR3 covers 18 residues. The CDR3 DNA is TGTGCCAGCAGATCCGGCCGCCCTACCAGAAATAGCAATCAGCCCCAGCATTTT. Translated, it gives CASRSGRPTRNSNQPQHF. The full variable domain, in which reference TRBV2 and TRBJ1-5 provide the parts outside the CDR3, is EPEVTQTPSHQVTQMGQEVILRCVPISNHLYFYWYRQILGQKVEFLVSFYNNEISEKSEIFDDQFSVERPDGSNFTLKIRSTKLEDSAMYFCASRSGRPTRNSNQPQHFGDGTRLSIL.

This clonotype was detected ten times or more. The chain carries TRBV6-2 or TRBV6-3 and TRBJ1-2; D gene ambiguous. The CDR3 has 14 amino acids. Germline V gene data show CDR1 as MNHEY and CDR2 as SVGEGT. Trimming pared 3 bases from V and 7 bases from J, leaving 15 bases between. CDR3 DNA sequence: TGTGCCAGCAGTTATGGCCAGCTCGTGGTTGGCTACACCTTC. Translation gives CASSYGQLVVGYTF.

In this sample, this clonotype turned up a few times. The rearrangement joins TRBV5-1 to TRBJ1-1; D gene ambiguous. This CDR3 contains 14 residues. In germline, CDR1 is SGHRS, CDR2 YFSETQ. V was shortened by 0 bases and J by 1 base, with 7 bases between the two germline ends. The CDR3 coding sequence is TGCGCCAGCAGCTTGGGGGCGGCGAACACTGAAGCTTTCTTT. As protein: CASSLGAANTEAFF. The entire variable domain, with the rest obtained from reference TRBV5-1 and TRBJ1-1, is as follows: KAGVTQTPRYLIKTRGQQVTLSCSPISGHRSVSWYQQTPGQGLQFLFEYFSETQRNKGNFPGRFSGRQFSNSRSEMNVSTLELGDSALYLCASSLGAANTEAFFGQGTRLTVV.

This clonotype was counted a few times. The genes are TRBV5-6 and TRBJ1-1; D gene ambiguous. CDR3 length: 12 residues. V dropped 7 bases and J dropped 6 bases, with 13 bases sitting between them. CDR1 is SGHDT, CDR2 YYEEEE, per germline. CDR3 sequence (DNA): TGTGCCAGCGGGGATGGCTGGGCTGAAGCTTTCTTT. Translating gives CASGDGWAEAFF.

The J gene is TRBJ2-5, the V gene TRBV2; D gene uncertain. Germline CDR1 and CDR2: SNHLY and FYNNEI. V shed 7 bases and J shed 0 bases, with 3 bases lying between them. The CDR3 loop spans 11 amino acids. CDR3 amino acids: CASKYQETQYF. As DNA, the CDR3 is TGTGCCAGCAAGTACCAAGAGACCCAGTACTTC.

This clonotype was observed a few times. The gene calls are TRBV19 and TRBJ2-2; D unclear. The CDR3 length is 15 residues. Trimming shortened V by 6 bases and J by 6 bases, and 17 bases separated the two germline ends. Per germline, CDR1 LNHDA and CDR2 SQIVND (reference sequence). This chain's CDR3 is CASSPLAGYSGELFF. The CDR3 bases are TGTGCCAGTAGCCCCCTCGCCGGGTACTCCGGGGAGCTGTTTTTT.

The sample holds many counts of this clonotype. The rearrangement links TRBV6-1 to TRBJ2-1; 9 nucleotides line up with TRBD2. Trimming at V came to 5 bases and at J to 6 bases, leaving 14 bases not matched to a gene. CDR3 size: 17 residues. In germline, CDR1 is MNHNS, CDR2 SASEGT. The CDR3 is CASSWVGLAGPFNEQFF. The CDR3 DNA reads as TGTGCCAGCAGTTGGGTCGGGCTAGCGGGGCCTTTCAATGAGCAGTTCTTC.

The genes are TRBV2 and TRBJ1-6; D is unclear. The CDR3 sequence is 14 residues long. CDR1 is SNHLY and CDR2 is FYNNEI in the germline V gene. Between the trimmed V and J ends, which lost 1 base and 8 bases, there was a span of 9 bases. CDR3: CASSEGTTDSPLHF. CDR3 sequence (DNA): TGTGCCAGCAGTGAAGGGACTACGGATTCACCCCTCCACTTT.

This clonotype came up a few times. J is TRBJ2-3 and V is TRBV29-1; D is unresolved. V gave up 0 bases and J gave up 2 bases, with 12 bases separating them. The CDR3 length is 15 residues. Germline values: CDR1 SQVTM, CDR2 ANQGSEA. CDR3 amino acids: CSVEDVEQTTDTQYF. Here the CDR3 DNA reads TGCAGCGTTGAAGACGTAGAACAAACCACAGATACGCAGTATTTT.